This T cell receptor beta chain was documented in a study of cytomegalovirus exposure and HLA in healthy donors. Study-wide context: Of the donors genotyped, several hundred in all, around 76% fell in the Caucasian-associated ancestry cluster. Findings and caveats of the study: The authors later linked a missense DCLRE1C variant to TCR beta V- and J-gene trimming. In an earlier analysis, productive rearrangement rates for most beta V segments clustered near 87% or 30%.

With V trimmed by 5 bases and J by 8 bases, 11 bases remained unmatched. There are 14 residues in the CDR3. Germline lookup yields CDR1 SEHNR and CDR2 FQNEAQ (reference sequence). Concerning this clone itself: Antigen unknown.

The PCR used 60 Vbeta and 13 Jbeta primers. Only in-frame clones appear in the TCRdb table, and some are missing; sequencing was by immunoSEQ multiplex PCR. There are fewer than 95,000 clones in the sample; 63% occur only once, and approximately 6% lies in the top ten. Healthy individuals who donated bone marrow served as the donors. This chain joins TRBV7-9 and TRBJ1-2; 7 bases map to TRBD1. The specimen was PBMCs. This clonotype originated in a woman in her twenties or thirties in good health and CMV-seronegative. In DNA form, the CDR3 reads TGTGCCAGCAGCATAAAGACAGGGCTTAACGGCTACACCTTC. It translates to CASSIKTGLNGYTF.